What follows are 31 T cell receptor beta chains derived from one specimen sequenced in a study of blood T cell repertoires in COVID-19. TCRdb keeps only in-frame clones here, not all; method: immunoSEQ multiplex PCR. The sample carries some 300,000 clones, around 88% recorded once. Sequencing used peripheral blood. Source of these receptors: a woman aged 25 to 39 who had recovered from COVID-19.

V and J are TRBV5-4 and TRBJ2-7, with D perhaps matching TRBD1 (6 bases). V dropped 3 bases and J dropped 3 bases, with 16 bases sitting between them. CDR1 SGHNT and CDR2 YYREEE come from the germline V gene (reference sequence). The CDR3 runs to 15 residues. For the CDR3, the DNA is TGTGCCAGCAGCTCCCCCGGGACACCTAACTACGAGCAGTACTTC. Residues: CASSSPGTPNYEQYF.

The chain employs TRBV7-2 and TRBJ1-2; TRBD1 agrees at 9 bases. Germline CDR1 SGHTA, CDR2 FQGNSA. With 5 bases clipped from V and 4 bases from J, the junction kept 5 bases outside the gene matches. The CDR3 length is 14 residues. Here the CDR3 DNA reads TGTGCCAGCAGCGCCAAGGACAGGGGCTATGGCTACACCTTC. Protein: CASSAKDRGYGYTF.

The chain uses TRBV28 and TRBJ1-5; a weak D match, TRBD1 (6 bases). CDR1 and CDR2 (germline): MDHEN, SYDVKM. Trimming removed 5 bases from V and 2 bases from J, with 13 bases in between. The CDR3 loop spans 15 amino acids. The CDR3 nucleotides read TGTGCCAGCAGTCCTCAGGGGCTCGGCAATCAGCCCCAGCATTTT. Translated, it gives CASSPQGLGNQPQHF. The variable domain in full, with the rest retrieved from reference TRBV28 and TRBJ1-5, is DVKVTQSSRYLVKRTGEKVFLECVQDMDHENMFWYRQDPGLGLRLIYFSYDVKMKEKGDIPEGYSVSREKKERFSLILESASTNQTSMYLCASSPQGLGNQPQHFGDGTRLSIL.

CDR3 sequence reads: CASSDKAGGGTGELFF. CDR3 sequence (DNA): TGTGCCAGCAGTGACAAAGCGGGGGGAGGCACCGGGGAGCTGTTTTTT. This chain links TRBV6-4 with TRBJ2-2; 9 positions match TRBD2. Trimming took 2 bases from V and 4 from J; bases not matched to a gene: 5. The CDR3 is made up of 16 amino acids. Germline assignment: CDR1 MRHNA and CDR2 SNTAGT.

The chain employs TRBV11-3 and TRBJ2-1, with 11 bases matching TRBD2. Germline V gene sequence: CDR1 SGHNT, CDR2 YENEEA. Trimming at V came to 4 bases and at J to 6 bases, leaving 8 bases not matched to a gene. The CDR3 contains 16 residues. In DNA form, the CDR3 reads TGTGCCAGCAGCTCCAAATATAGCGGGGGGGCCAATGAGCAGTTCTTC. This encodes CASSSKYSGGANEQFF.

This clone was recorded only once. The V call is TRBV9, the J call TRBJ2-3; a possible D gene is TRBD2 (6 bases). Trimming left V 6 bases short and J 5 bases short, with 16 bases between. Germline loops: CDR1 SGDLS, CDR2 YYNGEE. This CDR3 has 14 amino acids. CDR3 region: CASTSGLSGDTQYF. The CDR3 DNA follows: TGTGCCAGCACCTCGGGACTCAGCGGAGATACGCAGTATTTT.

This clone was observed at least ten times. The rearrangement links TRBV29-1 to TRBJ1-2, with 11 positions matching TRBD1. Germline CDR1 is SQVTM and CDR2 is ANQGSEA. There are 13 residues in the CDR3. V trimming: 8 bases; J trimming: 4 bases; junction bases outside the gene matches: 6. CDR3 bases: TGCAGCACAGGGACAGGGGGATCCTATGGCTACACCTTC. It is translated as CSTGTGGSYGYTF.

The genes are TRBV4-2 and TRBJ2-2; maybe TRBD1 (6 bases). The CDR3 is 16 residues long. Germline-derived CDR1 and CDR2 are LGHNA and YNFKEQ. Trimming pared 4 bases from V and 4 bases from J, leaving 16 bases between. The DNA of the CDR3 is TGTGCCAGCAGCCCCCACCAGGGGCAAAGCACCGGGGAGCTGTTTTTT. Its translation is CASSPHQGQSTGELFF.

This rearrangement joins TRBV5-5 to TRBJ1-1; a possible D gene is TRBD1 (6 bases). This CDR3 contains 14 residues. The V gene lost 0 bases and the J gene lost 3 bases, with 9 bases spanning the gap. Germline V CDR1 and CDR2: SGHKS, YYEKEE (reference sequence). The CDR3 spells CASSLEGHYTEAFF. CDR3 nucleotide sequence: TGTGCCAGCAGCTTGGAGGGACATTACACTGAAGCTTTCTTT.

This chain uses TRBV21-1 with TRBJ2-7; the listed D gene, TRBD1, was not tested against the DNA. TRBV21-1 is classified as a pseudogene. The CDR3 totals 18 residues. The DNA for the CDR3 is TGTGCCAGCAGCACACCGCCTCTAACCCGGGACAGGGAGAACGAGCAGTACTTC. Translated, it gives CASSTPPLTRDRENEQYF.

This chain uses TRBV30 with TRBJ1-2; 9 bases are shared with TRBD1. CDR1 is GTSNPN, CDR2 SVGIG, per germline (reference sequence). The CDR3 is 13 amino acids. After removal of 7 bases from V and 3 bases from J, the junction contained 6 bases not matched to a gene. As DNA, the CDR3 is TGTGCCTTGACAGGGGGTGTCGACTATGGCTACACCTTC. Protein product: CALTGGVDYGYTF.

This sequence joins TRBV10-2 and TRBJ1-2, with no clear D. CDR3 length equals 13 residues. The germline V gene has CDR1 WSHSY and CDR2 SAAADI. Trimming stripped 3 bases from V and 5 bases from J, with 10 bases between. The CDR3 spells CASSDSLMYGYTF. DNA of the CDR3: TGCGCCAGCAGTGATAGCCTGATGTATGGCTACACCTTC.

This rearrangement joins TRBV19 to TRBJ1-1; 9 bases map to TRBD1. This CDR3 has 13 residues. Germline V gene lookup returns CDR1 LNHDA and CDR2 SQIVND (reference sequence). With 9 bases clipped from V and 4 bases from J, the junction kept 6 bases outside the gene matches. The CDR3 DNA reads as TGTGCCAGCTTACGGACAGGGGTCACTGAAGCTTTCTTT. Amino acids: CASLRTGVTEAFF.

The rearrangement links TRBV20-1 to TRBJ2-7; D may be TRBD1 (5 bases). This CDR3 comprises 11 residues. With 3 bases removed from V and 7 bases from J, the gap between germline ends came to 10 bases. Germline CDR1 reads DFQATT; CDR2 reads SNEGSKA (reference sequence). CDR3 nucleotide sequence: TGCAGTGCTAGGGCAGGGTGGGAGCAGTACTTC. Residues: CSARAGWEQYF.

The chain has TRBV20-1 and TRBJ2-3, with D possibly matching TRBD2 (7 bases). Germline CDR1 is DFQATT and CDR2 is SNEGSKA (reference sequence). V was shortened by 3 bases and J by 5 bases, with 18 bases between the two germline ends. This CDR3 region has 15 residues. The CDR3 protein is CSASEWGGRVDTQYF. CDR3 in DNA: TGCAGTGCTAGTGAGTGGGGGGGGCGCGTAGATACGCAGTATTTT.

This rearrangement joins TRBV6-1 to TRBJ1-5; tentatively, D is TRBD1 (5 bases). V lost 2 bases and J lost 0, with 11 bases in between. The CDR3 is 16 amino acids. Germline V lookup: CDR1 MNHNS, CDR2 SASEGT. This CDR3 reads CASSERRGLSNQPQHF. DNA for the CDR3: TGTGCCAGCAGTGAAAGGAGGGGACTTAGCAATCAGCCCCAGCATTTT.

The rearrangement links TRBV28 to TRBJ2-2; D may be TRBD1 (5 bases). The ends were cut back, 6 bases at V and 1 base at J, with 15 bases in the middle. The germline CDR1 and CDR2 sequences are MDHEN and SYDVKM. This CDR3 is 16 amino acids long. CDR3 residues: CASSVLGTGNTGELFF. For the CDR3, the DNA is TGTGCCAGCAGCGTTCTGGGTACAGGGAACACCGGGGAGCTGTTTTTT.

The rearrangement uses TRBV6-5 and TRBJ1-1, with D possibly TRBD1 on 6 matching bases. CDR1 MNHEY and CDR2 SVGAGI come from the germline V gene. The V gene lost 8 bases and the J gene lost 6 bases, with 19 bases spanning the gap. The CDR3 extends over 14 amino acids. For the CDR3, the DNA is TGTGCCAGCTCCAATTCACAGGGTGCCCCTGAAGCTTTCTTT. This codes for CASSNSQGAPEAFF.

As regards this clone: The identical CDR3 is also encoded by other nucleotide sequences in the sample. The CDR3, as DNA: TGTGCCAGCAGTTTAGAGGGGGGGAATCAGCCCCAGCATTTT. Residues: CASSLEGGNQPQHF. The chain has TRBV28 and TRBJ1-5; possible D gene TRBD1, 6 bases. V shed 2 bases and J shed 4 bases, with 9 bases lying between them. Germline CDR1 MDHEN, CDR2 SYDVKM. This CDR3 has 14 amino acids.

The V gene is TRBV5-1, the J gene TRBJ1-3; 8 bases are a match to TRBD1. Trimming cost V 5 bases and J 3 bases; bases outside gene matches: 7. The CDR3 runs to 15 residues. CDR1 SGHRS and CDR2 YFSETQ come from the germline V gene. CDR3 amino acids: CASRPQGASGNTIYF. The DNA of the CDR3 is TGCGCCAGCAGGCCGCAGGGGGCAAGTGGAAACACCATATATTTT. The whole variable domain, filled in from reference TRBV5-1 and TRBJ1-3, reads KAGVTQTPRYLIKTRGQQVTLSCSPISGHRSVSWYQQTPGQGLQFLFEYFSETQRNKGNFPGRFSGRQFSNSRSEMNVSTLELGDSALYLCASRPQGASGNTIYFGEGSWLTVV.

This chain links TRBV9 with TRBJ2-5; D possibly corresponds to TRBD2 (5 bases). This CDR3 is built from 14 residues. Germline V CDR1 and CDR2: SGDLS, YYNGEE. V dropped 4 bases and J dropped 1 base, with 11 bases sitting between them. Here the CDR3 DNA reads TGTGCCAGCAGCCCGCGGACTCTCCAAGAGACCCAGTACTTC. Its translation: CASSPRTLQETQYF.

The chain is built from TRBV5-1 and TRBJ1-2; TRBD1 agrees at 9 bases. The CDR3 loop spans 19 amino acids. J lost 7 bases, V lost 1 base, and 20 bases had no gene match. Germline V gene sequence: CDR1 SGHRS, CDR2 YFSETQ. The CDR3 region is CASSLWALTGQGSIGGYTF. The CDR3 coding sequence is TGCGCCAGCAGCTTGTGGGCCCTAACGGGACAGGGATCTATAGGTGGCTACACCTTC. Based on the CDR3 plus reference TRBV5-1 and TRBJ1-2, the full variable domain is KAGVTQTPRYLIKTRGQQVTLSCSPISGHRSVSWYQQTPGQGLQFLFEYFSETQRNKGNFPGRFSGRQFSNSRSEMNVSTLELGDSALYLCASSLWALTGQGSIGGYTFGSGTRLTVV.

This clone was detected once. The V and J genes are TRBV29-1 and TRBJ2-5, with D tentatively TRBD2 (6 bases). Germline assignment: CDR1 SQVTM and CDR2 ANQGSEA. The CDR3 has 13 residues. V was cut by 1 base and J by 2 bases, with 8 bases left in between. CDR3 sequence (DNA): TGCAGCGTTGAAGGTGGGACTCAAGAGACCCAGTACTTC. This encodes CSVEGGTQETQYF.

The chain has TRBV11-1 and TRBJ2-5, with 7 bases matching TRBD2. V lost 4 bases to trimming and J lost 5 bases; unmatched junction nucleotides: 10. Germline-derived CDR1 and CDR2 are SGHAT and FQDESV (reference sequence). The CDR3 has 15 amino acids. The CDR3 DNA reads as TGTGCCAGCAGCTCTTGGGGGGGTCCCCGGGAGACCCAGTACTTC. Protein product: CASSSWGGPRETQYF.

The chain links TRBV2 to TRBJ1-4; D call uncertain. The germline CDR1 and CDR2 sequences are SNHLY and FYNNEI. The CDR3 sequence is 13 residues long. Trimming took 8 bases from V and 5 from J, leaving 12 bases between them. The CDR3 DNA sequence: TGTGCCAGCGGGTTGAGAGGGAATGAAAAACTGTTTTTT. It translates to CASGLRGNEKLFF.

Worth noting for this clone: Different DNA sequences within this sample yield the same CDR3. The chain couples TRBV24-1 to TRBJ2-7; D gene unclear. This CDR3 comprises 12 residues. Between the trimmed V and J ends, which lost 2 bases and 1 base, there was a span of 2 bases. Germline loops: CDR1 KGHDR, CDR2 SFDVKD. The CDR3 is CATSDSSYEQYF. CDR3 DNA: TGTGCCACCAGTGATTCTTCCTACGAGCAGTACTTC.

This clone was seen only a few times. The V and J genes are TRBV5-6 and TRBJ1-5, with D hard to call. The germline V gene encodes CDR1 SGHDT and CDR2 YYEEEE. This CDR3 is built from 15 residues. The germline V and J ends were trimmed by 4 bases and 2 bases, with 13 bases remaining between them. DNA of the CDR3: TGTGCCAGCAGCGTAAGACATACGGGCAATCAGCCCCAGCATTTT. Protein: CASSVRHTGNQPQHF.

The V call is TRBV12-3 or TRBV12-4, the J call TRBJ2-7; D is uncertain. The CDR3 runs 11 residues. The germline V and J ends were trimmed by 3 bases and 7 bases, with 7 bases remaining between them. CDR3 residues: CASSLSREQYF. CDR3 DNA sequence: TGTGCCAGCAGTTTGAGTCGGGAGCAGTACTTC.

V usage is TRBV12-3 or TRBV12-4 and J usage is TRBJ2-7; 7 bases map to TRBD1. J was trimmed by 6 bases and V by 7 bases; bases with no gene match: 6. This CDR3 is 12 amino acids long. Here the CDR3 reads CASTRQGSEQYF. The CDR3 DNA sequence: TGTGCCAGCACCCGACAGGGTTCCGAGCAGTACTTC.

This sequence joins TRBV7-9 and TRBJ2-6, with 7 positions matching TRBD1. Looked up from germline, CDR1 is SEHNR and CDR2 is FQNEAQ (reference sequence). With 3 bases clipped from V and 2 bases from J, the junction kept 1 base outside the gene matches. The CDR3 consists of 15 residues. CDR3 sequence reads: CASSFTGAGANVLTF. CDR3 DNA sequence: TGTGCCAGCAGCTTCACAGGGGCTGGGGCCAACGTCCTGACTTTC.

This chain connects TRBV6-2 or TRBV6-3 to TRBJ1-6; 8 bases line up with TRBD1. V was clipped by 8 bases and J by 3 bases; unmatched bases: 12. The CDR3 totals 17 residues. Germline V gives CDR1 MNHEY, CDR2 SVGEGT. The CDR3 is CASGRAGTGFYNSPLHF. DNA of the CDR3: TGTGCCAGCGGCCGTGCCGGGACAGGCTTCTATAATTCACCCCTCCACTTT.